These 8 T cell receptor beta chains originate from one sample sequenced in a study of Ad26.COV2.S vaccination and SARS-CoV-2 variants. The table came from immunoSEQ multiplex PCR; TCRdb's copy has only in-frame clones and leaves some out. The sample yields 500,000 or so clones, roughly nine tenths seen once. Stated treatment: 15 to 20 received Ad26.COV2.S at low or high dose, single or two shots; about 5 received placebo; per-sample allocation not given. Each sample was drawn 63 days after the first injection (of vaccine or placebo). Sample: peripheral blood, taken in a trial of Ad26.COV2.S vaccine versus placebo. The receptors shown here come from a person between 18 and 65 years old who received the Ad26.COV2.S COVID-19 vaccine or a placebo.

The V call is TRBV10-3, the J call TRBJ1-1; weak D call: TRBD1 (5 bases). This CDR3 has 14 amino acids. Trimming removed 2 bases from V and 1 base from J, with 8 bases in between. Germline V CDR1 and CDR2: ENHRY, SYGVKD. The CDR3 is CAISEPGRNTEAFF. CDR3 bases: TGTGCCATCAGTGAGCCAGGGAGGAACACTGAAGCTTTCTTT.

The V and J genes are TRBV2 and TRBJ2-4, with D tentatively TRBD2 (6 bases). The ends were cut back, 7 bases at V and 3 bases at J, with 19 bases in the middle. CDR1 and CDR2 from the germline V gene are SNHLY and FYNNEI. CDR3 length equals 16 residues. The CDR3 coding sequence is TGTGCCAGCACTCGGCCGGAGGGAGGTGGCAAAAACATTCAGTACTTC. It codes for CASTRPEGGGKNIQYF.

The chain employs TRBV10-1 and TRBJ1-1; possible D gene TRBD1, 5 bases. The V end lost 2 bases, the J end lost 6 bases, and 19 bases lay between the germline ends. Looked up from germline, CDR1 is WNHNN and CDR2 is SYGVQD (reference sequence). CDR3 length: 16 residues. The CDR3 is CASSETPRVGGAEAFF. For the CDR3, the DNA is TGCGCCAGCAGTGAGACGCCCAGGGTCGGAGGCGCTGAAGCTTTCTTT.

The rearrangement uses TRBV6-5 and TRBJ2-7; D may be TRBD2 (5 bases). The V and J ends lost 5 bases and 0 bases respectively, with 11 bases between them. This CDR3 region has 14 residues. Germline lookup yields CDR1 MNHEY and CDR2 SVGAGI. In DNA form, the CDR3 reads TGTGCCAGCAGTCGGACGGGGAGCTCCTACGAGCAGTACTTC. This sequence encodes CASSRTGSSYEQYF.

This clone has at least ten counts. Other nucleotide sequences in the sample specify the same CDR3. The CDR3 DNA reads as TGTGCCAGTAGTATCTACAATGAGCAGTTCTTC. The encoded protein is CASSIYNEQFF. The chain recombines TRBV19 with TRBJ2-1; D not certain. Germline V gene lookup returns CDR1 LNHDA and CDR2 SQIVND (reference sequence). Trimming took off 3 bases at V and 3 bases at J, with 0 bases between the two ends. CDR3 size: 11 residues. The complete variable domain, with remaining parts taken from reference TRBV19 and TRBJ2-1, reads DGGITQSPKYLFRKEGQNVTLSCEQNLNHDAMYWYRQDPGQGLRLIYYSQIVNDFQKGDIAEGYSVSREKKESFPLTVTSAQKNPTAFYLCASSIYNEQFFGPGTRLTVL.

This chain uses TRBV7-3 with TRBJ2-3; 7 bases agree with TRBD1. The germline CDR1 and CDR2 sequences are SGHTA and FQGTGA. Trimming removed 9 bases from V and 1 base from J; junction bases left unmatched: 4. The CDR3 has 13 amino acids. CDR3 residues: CASTGTGTDTQYF. For the CDR3, the DNA is TGTGCCAGTACCGGGACAGGCACAGATACGCAGTATTTT.

The chain is built from TRBV5-1 and TRBJ2-1; 7 positions match TRBD2. Germline V gene data show CDR1 as SGHRS and CDR2 as YFSETQ. Unmatched junction bases numbered 7, after V lost 5 bases and J lost 5 bases. This CDR3 has 14 residues. CDR3 bases: TGCGCCAGCAGGCCCGGGACTATTAACAATGAGCAGTTCTTC. Translating it yields CASRPGTINNEQFF. The whole variable domain, remainder taken from reference TRBV5-1 and TRBJ2-1, is KAGVTQTPRYLIKTRGQQVTLSCSPISGHRSVSWYQQTPGQGLQFLFEYFSETQRNKGNFPGRFSGRQFSNSRSEMNVSTLELGDSALYLCASRPGTINNEQFFGPGTRLTVL.

This sequence joins TRBV6-2 or TRBV6-3 and TRBJ1-2, with TRBD1 as a possible D gene (6 bases). Germline CDR1 reads MNHEY; CDR2 reads SVGEGT. The CDR3 extends over 17 amino acids. V shed 4 bases and J shed 4 bases, with 22 bases lying between them. Here the CDR3 reads CASSSQGSGLTAYGYTF. The CDR3 nucleotides read TGTGCCAGCAGTTCTCAGGGGTCGGGCCTCACCGCCTATGGCTACACCTTC.